This T cell receptor beta chain stems from a study of T cell repertoires in cytomegalovirus infection (dated 2019 in TCRdb). About the investigation overall: Because public TCR beta signatures pointed to carriage of CMV infection together with the matching HLA type, the HLA type of each donor mattered for the analysis.

Broader findings and caveats from the paper: In both this cohort and an independent roughly 350-donor cohort, the cumulative frequency of public TCR beta family members distinguished carriers of CMV infection plus the relevant HLA type. In the ex vivo response, HLA-C-restricted CMV-specific TCR beta clonotypes were dominant, and in two of eight donors the single most frequent clonotype came from this HLA-C-restricted group.

Regarding this clonotype: Its antigen remains unidentified. No qualities accompany the bases; no much larger clone lies one base away.

V and J are truncated by 4 bases and 4 bases respectively, leaving an intervening sequence of 19 bases. Counted from cysteine to phenylalanine, this CDR3 has 16 amino acids. The entry retains the CDR3 DNA only, 48 bases that are in frame from base 1. CDR1 and CDR2 are read off the germline V gene (reference sequence) as LNHNV and YYDKDF. Sequencing used an Illumina HiSeq 1500. The public reads were quality trimmed at Q25 with fastp and then assembled into clones with MiXCR by TCRdb, keeping productive beta chains. Each CDR3 protein gets just one entry, which takes the most common genes and DNA from the rows behind it. This sample has 180,000 or so distinct CDR3 sequences in its table, and about a sixth of those were observed once. 20% to 25% of the sample goes to the ten largest clones.

The sequence derives from a human donor in good health (CMV status not recorded). Some clones in this sample may be carry-over from other donors' samples. The sequenced sample was CD8+ T cells from PBMCs. The chain employs TRBV15 and TRBJ1-2, and perhaps TRBD1 as D gene, on 6 matching bases. The CDR3 corresponds to CATSIRMDRASYGYTF. The bases are TGTGCCACCAGCATACGGATGGACAGAGCCAGCTATGGCTACACCTTC.